A selection of T cell receptor beta chains follows, all from one sample in a study of human T cells and chemical hapten exposure. TCRdb fed the RACE reads into MiXCR, producing one record per CDR3 protein. The table has tens of thousands of distinct CDR3 sequences, about an eighth seen once. The material was whole blood, obtained in connection with sensitization to the hapten diphenylcyclopropenone (DPC). The origin of the receptors is a woman aged 55 to 70 with alopecia areata. Some clones in this sample may be carry-over from other donors' samples. Each CDR3 is given with its conserved first and last residue. Fields, in order: J gene, D gene, V gene, clone size, CDR3 DNA, CDR3 protein. The D gene is left open where the match is weak. Expanded clones get a size class; other rows say once, few or many, or leave the size out.

J gene: TRBJ2-1; D gene: -; V gene: TRBV4-1; clone size: -; CDR3 DNA: TGCGCCAGCAGCCAAGCGGGGGCCCTACAGCAGTTCTTC; CDR3 protein: CASSQAGALQQFF
J gene: TRBJ1-1; D gene: -; V gene: TRBV18; clone size: many; CDR3 DNA: TGTGCCAGCTCCCTCACCTGGGGGGTGAACACTGAAGCTTTCTTT; CDR3 protein: CASSLTWGVNTEAFF
J gene: TRBJ1-1; D gene: -; V gene: TRBV30; clone size: few; CDR3 DNA: TGTGCCTGGAGTGGGCAACCATCCGCTGAAGCTTTCTTT; CDR3 protein: CAWSGQPSAEAFF
J gene: TRBJ2-3; D gene: -; V gene: TRBV4-1; clone size: many; CDR3 DNA: TGCGCCAGCAGCCAAGAACCAGGGAGCACAGATACGCAGTATTTT; CDR3 protein: CASSQEPGSTDTQYF
J gene: TRBJ2-2; D gene: -; V gene: TRBV4-2; clone size: many; CDR3 DNA: TGTGCCAGCAGCCAAGATGTGGGGGAGCTGTTTTTT; CDR3 protein: CASSQDVGELFF
J gene: TRBJ1-4; D gene: -; V gene: TRBV13; clone size: many; CDR3 DNA: TGTGCCAGCAGCTCCCAGCGGCGGGAAAAACTGTTTTTT; CDR3 protein: CASSSQRREKLFF
J gene: TRBJ1-1; D gene: -; V gene: TRBV3-1; clone size: many; CDR3 DNA: TGTGCCAGCAGCCGGCACCAGAAGAACACTGAAGCTTTCTTT; CDR3 protein: CASSRHQKNTEAFF
J gene: TRBJ2-7; D gene: -; V gene: TRBV6-5; clone size: few; CDR3 DNA: TGTGCCAGCAGTTACTCGGGCTTGAGCAGGGACTACGAGCAGTACTTC; CDR3 protein: CASSYSGLSRDYEQYF
J gene: TRBJ1-5; D gene: TRBD1; V gene: TRBV7-9; clone size: many; CDR3 DNA: TGTGCCAGCAGCTCCGGGACAGGGGGCGATCAGCCCCAGCATTTT; CDR3 protein: CASSSGTGGDQPQHF
J gene: TRBJ2-1; D gene: TRBD2; V gene: TRBV4-1; clone size: -; CDR3 DNA: TGCGCCAGCAGCCAAGTCCGGGGACTAGAGCAGTTCTTC; CDR3 protein: CASSQVRGLEQFF
J gene: TRBJ2-7; D gene: TRBD2; V gene: TRBV18; clone size: -; CDR3 DNA: TGTGCCAGCTCATCCGGGACTAGCGGGGGTATCGAGCAGTACTTC; CDR3 protein: CASSSGTSGGIEQYF
J gene: TRBJ2-1; D gene: -; V gene: TRBV29-1; clone size: many; CDR3 DNA: TGCAGCGTTGGGGGGCGATCAGGTGTCAATGAGCAGTTCTTC; CDR3 protein: CSVGGRSGVNEQFF
J gene: TRBJ2-2; D gene: -; V gene: TRBV5-1; clone size: many; CDR3 DNA: TGCGCCAGCAGCCCTCCACGGGGTAACACCGGGGAGCTGTTTTTT; CDR3 protein: CASSPPRGNTGELFF
J gene: TRBJ2-3; D gene: -; V gene: TRBV5-6; clone size: few; CDR3 DNA: TGTGCCAGCAGCTTGGGGTTGGGGCTCACAGATACGCAGTATTTT; CDR3 protein: CASSLGLGLTDTQYF
J gene: TRBJ2-7; D gene: -; V gene: TRBV18; clone size: few; CDR3 DNA: TGTGCCAGCTCACCAGGGGTTAGCTCCTACGAGCAGTACTTC; CDR3 protein: CASSPGVSSYEQYF
J gene: TRBJ1-1; D gene: TRBD1; V gene: TRBV3-1; clone size: many; CDR3 DNA: TGTGCCAGCAGCCCATGGGACAGCAACACTGAAGCTTTCTTT; CDR3 protein: CASSPWDSNTEAFF
J gene: TRBJ2-1; D gene: -; V gene: TRBV29-1; clone size: many; CDR3 DNA: TGCAGCGTCGACAGCGAAAGAGGCAATGAGCAGTTCTTC; CDR3 protein: CSVDSERGNEQFF
J gene: TRBJ2-1; D gene: -; V gene: TRBV7-6; clone size: few; CDR3 DNA: TGTGCCAGCAGCTCCCACGAGTCAGATGAGCAGTTCTTC; CDR3 protein: CASSSHESDEQFF
J gene: TRBJ1-4; D gene: -; V gene: TRBV4-1; clone size: many; CDR3 DNA: TGCGCCAGCAGCCAAGATGTCGGTGATGAAAAACTGTTTTTT; CDR3 protein: CASSQDVGDEKLFF
J gene: TRBJ2-1; D gene: -; V gene: TRBV5-4; clone size: few; CDR3 DNA: TGTGCCAGCAGCTTGGGGGACACTTCCTACAATGAGCAGTTCTTC; CDR3 protein: CASSLGDTSYNEQFF
J gene: TRBJ2-7; D gene: TRBD1; V gene: TRBV7-6; clone size: -; CDR3 DNA: TGTGCCAGCAGCTCGGACAGGTACGGGCAGTACTTC; CDR3 protein: CASSSDRYGQYF
J gene: TRBJ1-2; D gene: -; V gene: TRBV11-2; clone size: few; CDR3 DNA: TGTGCCAGCAGCCGAACCCAACGTAGCTATGGCTACACCTTC; CDR3 protein: CASSRTQRSYGYTF
J gene: TRBJ1-1; D gene: -; V gene: TRBV20-1; clone size: many; CDR3 DNA: TGCAGTGCGGGAAGAGAGGGGATTGTGAGAAATGAAGCTTTCTTT; CDR3 protein: CSAGREGIVRNEAFF
J gene: TRBJ1-5; D gene: -; V gene: TRBV6-9; clone size: few; CDR3 DNA: TGTGCCAGCAGGCAGGGTTTCAATCAGCCCCAGCATTTT; CDR3 protein: CASRQGFNQPQHF
J gene: TRBJ2-3; D gene: -; V gene: TRBV2; clone size: many; CDR3 DNA: TGTGCCAGCAGTGAAGCTCGTACGCAGTATTTT; CDR3 protein: CASSEARTQYF
J gene: TRBJ2-5; D gene: -; V gene: TRBV11-1; clone size: -; CDR3 DNA: TGTGCCAGCAGCTCGAGGCGTCAAGAGACCCAGTACTTC; CDR3 protein: CASSSRRQETQYF
J gene: TRBJ1-6; D gene: -; V gene: TRBV3-1; clone size: many; CDR3 DNA: TGTGCCAGCAGCCCCCCAGGGTCACCCCTCCACTTT; CDR3 protein: CASSPPGSPLHF
J gene: TRBJ2-7; D gene: -; V gene: TRBV20-1; clone size: few; CDR3 DNA: TGCAGTGCTCCTATAGGGGGCTCCTACGAGCAGTACTTC; CDR3 protein: CSAPIGGSYEQYF
J gene: TRBJ2-6; D gene: -; V gene: TRBV9; clone size: -; CDR3 DNA: TGTGCCAGCAGCGGCACAATCTCTGGGGCCAACGTCCTGACTTTC; CDR3 protein: CASSGTISGANVLTF
J gene: TRBJ2-2; D gene: -; V gene: TRBV9; clone size: -; CDR3 DNA: TGTGCCAGCAGCGTAGCAATCCCCGGGGAGCTGTTTTTT; CDR3 protein: CASSVAIPGELFF
J gene: TRBJ1-5; D gene: -; V gene: TRBV7-2; clone size: -; CDR3 DNA: TGTGCCAGCAGCGCCCGACAGGGCAATCAGCCCCAGCATTTT; CDR3 protein: CASSARQGNQPQHF
J gene: TRBJ1-2; D gene: -; V gene: TRBV29-1; clone size: many; CDR3 DNA: TGCAGCGTTGTGACGGGGGACTATGGCTACACCTTC; CDR3 protein: CSVVTGDYGYTF
J gene: TRBJ2-6; D gene: TRBD1; V gene: TRBV7-8; clone size: few; CDR3 DNA: TGTGCCAGCAGCTTCTCGACAGGGTCTGGGGCCAACGTCCTGACTTTC; CDR3 protein: CASSFSTGSGANVLTF
J gene: TRBJ2-2; D gene: -; V gene: TRBV29-1; clone size: many; CDR3 DNA: TGCAGCGTTGTTCGGGGGGCAGGCACCGGGGAGCTGTTTTTT; CDR3 protein: CSVVRGAGTGELFF
J gene: TRBJ2-2; D gene: TRBD2; V gene: TRBV7-7; clone size: many; CDR3 DNA: TGTGCTAGCAGCCAAACTAGCGGGGGGACCGGGGAGCTGTTTTTT; CDR3 protein: CASSQTSGGTGELFF
J gene: TRBJ2-7; D gene: -; V gene: TRBV6-5; clone size: many; CDR3 DNA: TGTGCCAGCAGTTACTCGGTAGGATTCTCCTACGAGCAGTACTTC; CDR3 protein: CASSYSVGFSYEQYF
J gene: TRBJ1-1; D gene: -; V gene: TRBV18; clone size: many; CDR3 DNA: TGTGCCAGCTCCCAACGGGACTCCCTCGAGGGGACTGAAGCTTTCTTT; CDR3 protein: CASSQRDSLEGTEAFF